This T cell receptor (beta chain) emerged from a study of spatial heterogeneity in lung cancer. On the study more broadly: Consistently, beta-chain sequences turned up in larger numbers than alpha-chain sequences did. Study outcomes and limitations: The study found that expanded intratumoral alpha and beta TCR counts tracked tumor mutation counts.

The length of the CDR3 is 15 residues. Germline-derived CDR1 and CDR2 are DFQATT and SNEGSKA (reference sequence). J was trimmed by 3 bases and V by 0 bases; bases with no gene match: 2. This clonotype was recorded many times. What it binds is not known. The time point here: sample taken at primary tumor resection. Each CDR3 protein is one row after TCRdb ran MiXCR on the 5' RACE reads. The table has more than 10,000 distinct CDR3 sequences, about 5% seen once. The sample consisted of lung tumor tissue, taken at surgery. The genes are TRBV20-1 and TRBJ2-7; 13 bases agree with TRBD2. This clonotype originated in a male donor with early-stage non-small cell lung cancer. The CDR3 is CSARDRTSGGYEQYF. Written as DNA, the CDR3 is TGCAGTGCTAGAGATCGGACTAGCGGGGGCTACGAGCAGTACTTC.